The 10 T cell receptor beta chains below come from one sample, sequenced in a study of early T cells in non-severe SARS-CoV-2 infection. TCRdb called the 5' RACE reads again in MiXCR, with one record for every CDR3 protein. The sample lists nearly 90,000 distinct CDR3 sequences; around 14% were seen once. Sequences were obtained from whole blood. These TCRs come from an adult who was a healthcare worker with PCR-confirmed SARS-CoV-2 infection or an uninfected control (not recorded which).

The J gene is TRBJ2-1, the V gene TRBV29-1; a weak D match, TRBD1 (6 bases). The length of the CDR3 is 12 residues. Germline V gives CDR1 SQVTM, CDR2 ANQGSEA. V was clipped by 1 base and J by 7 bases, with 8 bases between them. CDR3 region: CSVEGTANEQFF. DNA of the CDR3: TGCAGCGTTGAAGGGACAGCTAATGAGCAGTTCTTC.

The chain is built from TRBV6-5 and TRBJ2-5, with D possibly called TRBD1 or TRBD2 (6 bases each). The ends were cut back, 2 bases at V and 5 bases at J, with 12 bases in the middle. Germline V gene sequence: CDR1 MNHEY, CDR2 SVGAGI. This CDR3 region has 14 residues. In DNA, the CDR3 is TGTGCCAGCAGTTACAACGGGGGCGCGGAGACCCAGTACTTC. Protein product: CASSYNGGAETQYF.

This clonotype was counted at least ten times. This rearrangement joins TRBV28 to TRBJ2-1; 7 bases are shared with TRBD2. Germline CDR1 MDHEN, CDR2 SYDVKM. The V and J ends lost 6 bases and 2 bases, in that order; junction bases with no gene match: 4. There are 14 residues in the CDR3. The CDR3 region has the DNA TGTGCCAGCAGAGGGAGGGTTGCCTACAATGAGCAGTTCTTC. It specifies CASRGRVAYNEQFF.

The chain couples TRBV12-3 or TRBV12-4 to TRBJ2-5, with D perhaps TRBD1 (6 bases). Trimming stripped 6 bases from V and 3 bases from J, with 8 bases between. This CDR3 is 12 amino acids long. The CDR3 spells CASRRTEETQYF. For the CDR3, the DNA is TGTGCCAGCAGACGGACAGAAGAGACCCAGTACTTC.

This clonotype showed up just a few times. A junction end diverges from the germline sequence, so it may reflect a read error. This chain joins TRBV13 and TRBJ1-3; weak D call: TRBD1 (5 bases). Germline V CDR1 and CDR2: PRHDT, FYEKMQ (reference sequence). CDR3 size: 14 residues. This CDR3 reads CASSLTDSENTIYF. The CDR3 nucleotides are TGTGCCAGCAGCTTGACAGACTCTGAAAACACCATATATTTT.

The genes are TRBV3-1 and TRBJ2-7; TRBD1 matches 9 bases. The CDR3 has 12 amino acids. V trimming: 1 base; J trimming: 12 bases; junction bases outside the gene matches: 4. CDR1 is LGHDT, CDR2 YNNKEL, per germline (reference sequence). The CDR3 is CASSQVGQGVYF. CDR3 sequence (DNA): TGTGCCAGCAGCCAAGTGGGACAGGGTGTGTACTTC.

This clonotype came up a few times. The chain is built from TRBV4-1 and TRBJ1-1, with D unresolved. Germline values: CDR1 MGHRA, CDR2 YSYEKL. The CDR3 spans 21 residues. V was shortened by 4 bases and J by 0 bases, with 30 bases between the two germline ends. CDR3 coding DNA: TGCGCCAGCAGCCTCAGGTTAGGAGGGCCAGGCCGAAAAACCATGAACACTGAAGCTTTCTTT. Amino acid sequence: CASSLRLGGPGRKTMNTEAFF.

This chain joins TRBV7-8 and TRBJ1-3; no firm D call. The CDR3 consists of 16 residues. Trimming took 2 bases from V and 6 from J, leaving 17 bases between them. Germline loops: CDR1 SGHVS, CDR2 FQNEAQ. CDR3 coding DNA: TGTGCCAGCAGCTTAATGAGCGCCGCCGAGGCAAACACCATATATTTT. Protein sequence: CASSLMSAAEANTIYF.

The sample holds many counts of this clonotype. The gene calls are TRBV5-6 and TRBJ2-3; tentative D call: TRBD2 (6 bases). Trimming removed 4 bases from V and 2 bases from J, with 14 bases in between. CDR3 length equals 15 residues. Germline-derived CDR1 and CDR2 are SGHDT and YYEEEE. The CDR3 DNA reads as TGTGCCAGCAGCCCTTTGGCGGGAATCACAGATACGCAGTATTTT. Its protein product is CASSPLAGITDTQYF.

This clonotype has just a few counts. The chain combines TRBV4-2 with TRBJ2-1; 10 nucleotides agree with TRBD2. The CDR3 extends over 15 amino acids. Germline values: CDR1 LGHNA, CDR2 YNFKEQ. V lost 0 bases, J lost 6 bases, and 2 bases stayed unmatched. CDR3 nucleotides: TGTGCCAGCAGCCAAGATCTAGCGGGAGTCAATGAGCAGTTCTTC. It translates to CASSQDLAGVNEQFF.